This T cell receptor beta chain originates from a study of Graves' ophthalmopathy and Graves' hyperthyroidism. About the study: The blood sample was drawn at first diagnosis and before any treatment.

Study outcomes and limitations: Most expanded thyroid clonotypes above 0.001 frequency also appeared in blood.

Orbital computed tomography and thyroid ultrasound, along with TRAb, serum thyroxine and clinical symptoms, underpinned diagnosis. The length of the CDR3 is 14 residues. CDR1 is LGHNT, CDR2 FRNRAP, per germline. With 3 bases removed from V and 0 bases from J, the gap between germline ends came to 6 bases. Concerning this clonotype: What it binds is unknown.

TCR beta CDR3 amplification used RNA transcripts. Investigators did first-round RT-PCR with HTBI primers, then second-round multiplex PCR. Using its own MiXCR run on the multiplex PCR reads, TCRdb lists one record per CDR3 protein. The sample lists around 660,000 distinct CDR3 sequences; roughly two fifths were seen once. The rearrangement uses TRBV12-5 and TRBJ1-5; D not certain. The clonotype was recovered from an adult man with Graves' ophthalmopathy. Sample: peripheral blood. The CDR3 is CASGFGDSNQPQHF. CDR3 nucleotides: TGTGCTAGTGGTTTTGGGGATAGCAATCAGCCCCAGCATTTT.